These 25 T cell receptor beta chains share one sample of origin, sequenced in a study of OX40 agonist ivuxolimab in advanced cancers. Assay used: immunoSEQ multiplex PCR; TCRdb lists only in-frame clones, some missing. This repertoire shows approximately 50,000 clones, about nine tenths found once; its top ten account for about 8%. Source: CD4+ or CD8+ T cells sorted from blood, taken in a trial of the OX40 agonist ivuxolimab. The receptors here all came from an adult with an advanced solid tumor such as melanoma, head and neck, liver or kidney cancer.

The chain couples TRBV19 to TRBJ2-1, with a tentative D call TRBD2 (6 bases). The CDR3 totals 16 residues. Trimming left V 8 bases short and J 1 base short, with 18 bases between. Germline loops: CDR1 LNHDA, CDR2 SQIVND (reference sequence). DNA for the CDR3: TGTGCCAGTCAAATCGGGGGTCGGGGATCCTACAATGAGCAGTTCTTC. Amino acid sequence: CASQIGGRGSYNEQFF.

The rearrangement links TRBV6-5 to TRBJ2-1, with a possible D match to TRBD1 (5 bases). Germline V gene sequence: CDR1 MNHEY, CDR2 SVGAGI. V lost 5 bases and J lost 4, with 12 bases in between. CDR3 size: 14 residues. The CDR3 nucleotides read TGTGCCAGCAGTGAGGACATCACTTACAATGAGCAGTTCTTC. Translating it yields CASSEDITYNEQFF.

The chain uses TRBV19 and TRBJ2-1, with D perhaps TRBD2 (5 bases). The CDR3 length is 14 residues. Trimming pared 8 bases from V and 0 bases from J, leaving 11 bases between. Germline V gene sequence: CDR1 LNHDA, CDR2 SQIVND (reference sequence). The CDR3 loop reads CASSEGSSYNEQFF. The CDR3 region has the DNA TGTGCCAGTTCAGAGGGTAGCTCCTACAATGAGCAGTTCTTC.

Only one count was recorded for this clone. Germline is not matched at one junction end, which may reflect a read error. The sample contains more than one DNA sequence encoding this CDR3. The chain uses TRBV5-4 and TRBJ2-5; the match to TRBD2 covers 11 bases. Germline V gives CDR1 SGHNT, CDR2 YYREEE (reference sequence). The CDR3 has 16 residues. The CDR3 DNA follows: TGTGCCAGCAGCTGGGGACTAGCGGTACATCAAGAGACTCAGTACTTC. This translates into CASSWGLAVHQETQYF.

The chain recombines TRBV5-8 with TRBJ2-2; weak D call: TRBD2 (5 bases). The CDR3 is 14 amino acids. The germline V and J ends were trimmed by 2 bases and 5 bases, with 10 bases remaining between them. Germline loops: CDR1 SGHTS, CDR2 YDEGEE. The CDR3 region is CASSFNRRTGELFF. As DNA, the CDR3 is TGTGCCAGCAGCTTTAATCGGAGGACCGGGGAGCTGTTTTTT. Supplemented by reference TRBV5-8 and TRBJ2-2, the full variable domain reads EAGVTQSPTHLIKTRGQQATLRCSPISGHTSVYWYQQALGLGLQFLLWYDEGEERNRGNFPPRFSGRQFPNYSSELNVNALELEDSALYLCASSFNRRTGELFFGEGSRLTVL.

For this clone: At one end, the junction sequence differs from germline, possibly due to a read error. This rearrangement joins TRBV7-7 to TRBJ2-4; the D gene is possibly TRBD2 (5 bases). Looked up from germline, CDR1 is SSHAT and CDR2 is FNYEAQ (reference sequence). CDR3 size: 16 residues. This CDR3 is CASSPPGSGTKNIQYF. The CDR3 DNA reads TGTGCTAGCAGCCCCCCCGGGTCGGGAACCAAAAACATTCAGTACTTC.

The gene calls are TRBV6-1 and TRBJ2-5; no clear D gene. Germline CDR1 is MNHNS and CDR2 is SASEGT. The length of the CDR3 is 13 residues. V shed 4 bases and J shed 5 bases, with 11 bases lying between them. The chain's CDR3 is CASSGGRAETQYF. Here the CDR3 DNA reads TGTGCCAGCAGTGGCGGACGAGCGGAGACCCAGTACTTC.

This clone appeared a few times. The J gene is TRBJ2-1, the V gene TRBV7-9, with 7 bases that match TRBD2. CDR1 is SEHNR, CDR2 FQNEAQ, per germline (reference sequence). Germline trimming cut 2 bases from V and 8 bases from J; bases unmatched to any gene: 6. CDR3 length equals 14 residues. CDR3 in amino acids: CASSLRTSWDEQFF. The CDR3, as DNA: TGTGCCAGCAGCTTAAGGACTAGTTGGGATGAGCAGTTCTTC.

The chain employs TRBV2 and TRBJ2-2; D gene unclear. V lost 5 bases, J lost 4 bases, and 11 bases lay in between. The CDR3 is 14 residues long. The V gene's germline CDR1 is SNHLY and CDR2 FYNNEI. CDR3 loop: CASSRGSGTGELFF. In DNA form, the CDR3 reads TGTGCCAGCAGTCGAGGCTCGGGCACCGGGGAGCTGTTTTTT.

With respect to this clone: One junction end disagrees with the germline gene, perhaps due to a read error. The chain uses TRBV18 and TRBJ2-3, with D perhaps TRBD2 (5 bases). The CDR3 totals 13 residues. CDR1 is KGHSH, CDR2 LQKENI, per germline. DNA for the CDR3: TGTGCCACCTCATCTAGGAGGACAGATACGCAGTATTTT. It codes for CATSSRRTDTQYF.

This clone has more than one count but fewer than ten. CDR3 DNA: TGTGCCAGCAGCTTTGAAAGAGTGGGGGTGGGCACCGGGGAGCTGTTTTTT. Protein sequence: CASSFERVGVGTGELFF. The chain is built from TRBV5-4 and TRBJ2-2; D is tentatively TRBD1 or TRBD2 (5 bases each). The germline V gene encodes CDR1 SGHNT and CDR2 YYREEE (reference sequence). The V end was cut by 2 bases, the J end by 4 bases, with 18 bases between. This CDR3 comprises 17 residues.

The chain carries TRBV21-1 and TRBJ1-2. TRBV21-1 is annotated as a pseudogene. The length of the CDR3 is 17 residues. The CDR3 DNA is TGTGCCAAAAGGCGGGCATCCCCCGCGCAGGGTAACTATGGCTACACCTTC. This sequence encodes CAKRRASPAQGNYGYTF.

This sequence joins TRBV30 and TRBJ2-5; D remains ambiguous. CDR3 length equals 14 residues. Germline V gives CDR1 GTSNPN, CDR2 SVGIG (reference sequence). The V end was cut by 0 bases, the J end by 2 bases, with 10 bases between. For the CDR3, the DNA is TGTGCCTGGAGTGTATCGGGCAGTCAAGAGACCCAGTACTTC. As protein: CAWSVSGSQETQYF.

The chain joins TRBV4-1 to TRBJ1-1, with no clear D. The CDR3 length is 17 residues. V gave up 8 bases and J gave up 0 bases, with 22 bases separating them. The V gene's germline CDR1 is MGHRA and CDR2 YSYEKL. The CDR3 coding sequence is TGCGCCAGCGCCAAAGGTCGCCCGGTGGCTTTGAACACTGAAGCTTTCTTT. Residues: CASAKGRPVALNTEAFF.

V usage is TRBV5-1 and J usage is TRBJ1-2; D remains unclear. The CDR3 totals 16 residues. Trimming removed 4 bases from V and 3 bases from J, with 19 bases in between. Per the germline V gene, CDR1 is SGHRS and CDR2 is YFSETQ. CDR3 region: CASSLGGAGSDYGYTF. The CDR3 DNA follows: TGCGCCAGCAGCCTGGGTGGAGCTGGGTCAGACTATGGCTACACCTTC.

This clone was picked up one time. The chain joins TRBV18 to TRBJ1-1; D remains ambiguous. With 6 bases removed from V and 4 bases from J, the gap between germline ends came to 6 bases. The V gene's germline CDR1 is KGHSH and CDR2 LQKENI. This CDR3 is 11 amino acids long. The CDR3 DNA follows: TGTGCCAGCTCCGGTGGCACTGAAGCTTTCTTT. As protein: CASSGGTEAFF.

The chain has TRBV5-1 and TRBJ2-5, with D possibly TRBD1 on 6 matching bases. Between the trimmed V and J ends, which lost 4 bases and 3 bases, there was a span of 10 bases. The germline V gene encodes CDR1 SGHRS and CDR2 YFSETQ. There are 13 residues in the CDR3. The CDR3 reads CASSLGTKETQYF. CDR3 in DNA: TGCGCCAGCAGCCTCGGGACAAAAGAGACCCAGTACTTC.

The chain couples TRBV2 to TRBJ2-5; D gene uncertain. Trimming cost V 2 bases and J 5 bases, with 6 bases left between them. Germline CDR1 is SNHLY and CDR2 is FYNNEI. There are 12 residues in the CDR3. In DNA form, the CDR3 reads TGTGCCAGCAGTGAATACCGTGAGACCCAGTACTTC. Amino acid sequence: CASSEYRETQYF. Based on the CDR3 plus reference TRBV2 and TRBJ2-5, the full variable domain is EPEVTQTPSHQVTQMGQEVILRCVPISNHLYFYWYRQILGQKVEFLVSFYNNEISEKSEIFDDQFSVERPDGSNFTLKIRSTKLEDSAMYFCASSEYRETQYFGPGTRLLVL.

As DNA, the CDR3 is TGTGCCAGCAGGGAACCCGGACAGACCTATGGCTACACCTTC. Amino acids: CASREPGQTYGYTF. This chain joins TRBV28 and TRBJ1-2; D is perhaps TRBD1 (6 bases). The germline gives CDR1 MDHEN, CDR2 SYDVKM. V was shortened by 6 bases and J by 4 bases, with 15 bases between the two germline ends. The CDR3 is 14 amino acids.

The V gene is TRBV18, the J gene TRBJ1-4, with D perhaps TRBD1 (6 bases). The CDR3 runs 15 residues. CDR1 and CDR2 from the germline V gene are KGHSH and LQKENI. V gave up 0 bases and J gave up 8 bases, with 13 bases separating them. CDR3 coding DNA: TGTGCCAGCTCACCACCGTACAGGGTCGGAGAAAAACTGTTTTTT. It is translated as CASSPPYRVGEKLFF.

The genes are TRBV7-2 and TRBJ1-2; D is ambiguous. The CDR3 contains 12 residues. Between the trimmed V and J ends, which lost 1 base and 5 bases, there was a span of 5 bases. Germline values: CDR1 SGHTA, CDR2 FQGNSA. The CDR3 nucleotides read TGTGCCAGCAGCTTAGATCGGTATGGCTACACCTTC. It is translated as CASSLDRYGYTF.

This clone is medium-sized in the sample. The DNA of the CDR3 is TGCGCCAGCAGCCAAGTTCCCACGGGGGGATATATTGGAAACACCATATATTTT. Its protein is CASSQVPTGGYIGNTIYF. The chain couples TRBV4-3 to TRBJ1-3, with D possibly being TRBD1 (5 bases). Germline-derived CDR1 and CDR2 are LGHNA and YSLEER. This CDR3 has 18 residues. Trimming cost V 1 base and J 3 bases, with 19 bases left between them.

The gene calls are TRBV28 and TRBJ1-3; D gene ambiguous. CDR3 size: 14 residues. V was cut by 6 bases and J by 0 bases, with 9 bases left in between. Germline assignment: CDR1 MDHEN and CDR2 SYDVKM. As DNA, the CDR3 is TGTGCCAGCAGGGTCAAAGACTCTGGAAACACCATATATTTT. It encodes CASRVKDSGNTIYF.

The rearrangement joins TRBV12-5 to TRBJ2-1, with 10 bases lining up with TRBD1. Germline V lookup: CDR1 LGHNT, CDR2 FRNRAP. Trimming took 2 bases from V and 4 from J; bases not matched to a gene: 5. The CDR3 covers 16 residues. In DNA form, the CDR3 reads TGTGCTAGTGGTTTGTCCCCGGACAGGGGGTACAATGAGCAGTTCTTC. Translation gives CASGLSPDRGYNEQFF.

A remark on this clone: Within the sample, other DNA sequences also encode this same CDR3. The gene calls are TRBV27 and TRBJ2-3; 15 nucleotides agree with TRBD2. This CDR3 is built from 17 residues. V lost 2 bases and J lost 6; bases outside the gene matches: 6. Germline loops: CDR1 MNHEY, CDR2 SMNVEV (reference sequence). The chain's CDR3 is CASSLRGLAGGPDTQYF. The CDR3 coding sequence is TGTGCCAGCAGTTTAAGGGGACTAGCGGGAGGACCCGATACGCAGTATTTT.